This entry features one TCR beta chain sequence. After removal of 10 bases from V and 6 bases from J, the junction contained 6 bases not matched to a gene. Germline V gene sequence: CDR1 ENHRY, CDR2 SYGVKD. The length of the CDR3 is 13 residues. The source of the sample is a study of blood T cell repertoires in COVID-19. The overall study: Samples of COVID-19 (acute and convalescent) were obtained from the United States, Italy and Spain. Sources were T cells, B-cell-depleted T cells, or PBMCs; the material itself was cDNA or gDNA.

Original handling: How many nucleated cells were present was estimated from reference gene primer amplification. The method was immunoSEQ multiplex PCR; TCRdb's version includes in-frame clones alone and lacks a portion of them. Clonal size and the V and J genes are those of that table, whereas D and trimming came from the DNA. The table lists about 67,000 clones, 87% of them singletons, with around 5% in the top ten. This chain connects TRBV10-3 to TRBJ1-4; TRBD1 matches 9 bases. The clonotype was recovered from a man aged 45 to 65 with active COVID-19. Sequencing input: peripheral blood. CDR3 sequence (DNA): TGTGCCACGGGACAGGGAATGGATGAAAAACTGTTTTTT. Translated, it gives CATGQGMDEKLFF.